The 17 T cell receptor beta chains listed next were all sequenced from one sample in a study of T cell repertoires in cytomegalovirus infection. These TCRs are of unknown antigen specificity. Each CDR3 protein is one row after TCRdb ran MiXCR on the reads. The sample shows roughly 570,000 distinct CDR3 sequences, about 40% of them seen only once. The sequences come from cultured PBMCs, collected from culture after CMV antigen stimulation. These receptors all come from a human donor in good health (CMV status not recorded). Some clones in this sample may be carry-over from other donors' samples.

As DNA, the CDR3 is TGTGCCAGCAGTACCTCCCTGTTCACCGGGGAGCTGTTTTTT. Amino acids: CASSTSLFTGELFF. The chain has TRBV2 and TRBJ2-2; D gene ambiguous. Germline V lookup: CDR1 SNHLY, CDR2 FYNNEI. This CDR3 region has 14 residues. Between the trimmed V and J ends, which lost 5 bases and 4 bases, there was a span of 11 bases.

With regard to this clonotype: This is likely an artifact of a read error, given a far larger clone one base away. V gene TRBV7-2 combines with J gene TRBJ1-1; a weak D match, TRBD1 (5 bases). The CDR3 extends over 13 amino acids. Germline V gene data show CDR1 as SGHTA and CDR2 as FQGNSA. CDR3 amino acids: CASNLRGNTEAFF. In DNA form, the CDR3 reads TGTGCCAGCAACTTAAGGGGGAACACTGAAGCTTTCTTT.

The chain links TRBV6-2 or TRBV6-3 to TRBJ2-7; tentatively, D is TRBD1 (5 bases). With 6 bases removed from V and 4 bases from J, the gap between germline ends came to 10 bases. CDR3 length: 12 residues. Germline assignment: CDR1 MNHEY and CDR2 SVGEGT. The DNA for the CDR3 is TGTGCCAGCAGAGGGGTCCCATACGAGCAGTACTTC. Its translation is CASRGVPYEQYF.

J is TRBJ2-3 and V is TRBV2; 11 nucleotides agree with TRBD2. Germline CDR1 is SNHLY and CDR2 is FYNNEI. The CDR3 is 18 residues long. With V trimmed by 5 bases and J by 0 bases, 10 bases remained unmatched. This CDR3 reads CASSPGLADEPSTDTQYF. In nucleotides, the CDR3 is TGTGCCAGCAGTCCGGGACTAGCGGACGAGCCGAGCACAGATACGCAGTATTTT.

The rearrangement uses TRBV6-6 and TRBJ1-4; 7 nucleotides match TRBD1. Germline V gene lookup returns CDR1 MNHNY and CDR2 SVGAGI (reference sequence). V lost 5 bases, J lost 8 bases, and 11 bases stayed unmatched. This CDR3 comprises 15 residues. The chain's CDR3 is CASSAQGFLSEKLFF. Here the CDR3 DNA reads TGTGCCAGCAGTGCACAGGGGTTCCTCTCGGAAAAACTGTTTTTT.

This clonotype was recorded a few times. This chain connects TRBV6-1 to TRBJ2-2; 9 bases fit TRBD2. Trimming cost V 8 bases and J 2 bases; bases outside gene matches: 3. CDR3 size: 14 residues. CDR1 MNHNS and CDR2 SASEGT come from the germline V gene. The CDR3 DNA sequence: TGTGCCAGCCGACTAGCGGCTAACACCGGGGAGCTGTTTTTT. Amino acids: CASRLAANTGELFF.

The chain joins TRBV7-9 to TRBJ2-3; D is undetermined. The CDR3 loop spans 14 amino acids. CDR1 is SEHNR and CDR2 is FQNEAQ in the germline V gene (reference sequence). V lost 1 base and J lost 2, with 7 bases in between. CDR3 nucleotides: TGTGCCAGCAGCTTAGAGGTAGCCACAGATACGCAGTATTTT. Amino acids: CASSLEVATDTQYF.

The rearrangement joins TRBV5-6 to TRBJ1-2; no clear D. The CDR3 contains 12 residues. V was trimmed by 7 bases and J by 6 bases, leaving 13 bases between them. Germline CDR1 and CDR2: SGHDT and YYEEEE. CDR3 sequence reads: CASGFSGDGYTF. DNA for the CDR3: TGTGCCAGCGGGTTCTCGGGAGATGGCTACACCTTC.

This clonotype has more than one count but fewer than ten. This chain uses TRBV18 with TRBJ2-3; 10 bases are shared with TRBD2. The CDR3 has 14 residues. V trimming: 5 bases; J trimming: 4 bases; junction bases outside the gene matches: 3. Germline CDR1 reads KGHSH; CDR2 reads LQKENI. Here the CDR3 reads CASSSGLASDTQYF. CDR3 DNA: TGTGCCAGCTCATCGGGACTAGCGTCAGATACGCAGTATTTT. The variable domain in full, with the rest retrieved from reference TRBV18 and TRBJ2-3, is NAGVMQNPRHLVRRRGQEARLRCSPMKGHSHVYWYRQLPEEGLKFMVYLQKENIIDESGMPKERFSAEFPKEGPSILRIQQVVRGDSAAYFCASSSGLASDTQYFGPGTRLTVL.

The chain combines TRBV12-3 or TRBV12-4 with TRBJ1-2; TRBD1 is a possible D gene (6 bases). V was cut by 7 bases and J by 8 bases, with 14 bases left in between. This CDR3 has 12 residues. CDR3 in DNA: TGTGCCAGCATCGCGGGGGCCGGGGGCTACACCTTC. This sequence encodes CASIAGAGGYTF.

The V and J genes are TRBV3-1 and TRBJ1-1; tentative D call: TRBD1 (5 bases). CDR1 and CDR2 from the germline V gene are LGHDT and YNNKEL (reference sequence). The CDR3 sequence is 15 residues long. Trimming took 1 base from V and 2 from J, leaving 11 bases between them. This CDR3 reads CASSQVGGGNTEAFF. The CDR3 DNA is TGTGCCAGCAGCCAAGTTGGGGGAGGAAACACTGAAGCTTTCTTT. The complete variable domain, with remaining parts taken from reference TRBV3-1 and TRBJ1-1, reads DTAVSQTPKYLVTQMGNDKSIKCEQNLGHDTMYWYKQDSKKFLKIMFSYNNKELIINETVPNRFSPKSPDKAHLNLHINSLELGDSAVYFCASSQVGGGNTEAFFGQGTRLTVV.

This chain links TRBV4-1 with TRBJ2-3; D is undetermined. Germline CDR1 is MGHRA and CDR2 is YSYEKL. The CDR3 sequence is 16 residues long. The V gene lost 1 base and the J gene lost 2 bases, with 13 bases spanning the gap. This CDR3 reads CASSQVGSLDTDTQYF. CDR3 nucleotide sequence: TGCGCCAGCAGCCAAGTAGGTAGTCTGGACACAGATACGCAGTATTTT.

The CDR3 sequence: CASSPPGRVYEQYF. CDR3 coding DNA: TGTGCCAGCTCACCACCTGGTAGAGTCTACGAGCAGTACTTC. The chain is built from TRBV18 and TRBJ2-7, with unresolved D. In germline, CDR1 is KGHSH, CDR2 LQKENI. The CDR3 consists of 14 residues. V was pared by 0 bases and J by 3 bases, with 9 bases between.

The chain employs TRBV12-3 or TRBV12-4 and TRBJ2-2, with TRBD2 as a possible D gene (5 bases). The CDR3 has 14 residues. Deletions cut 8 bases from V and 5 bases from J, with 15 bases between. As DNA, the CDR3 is TGTGCCAGCGGTGCCGGAGGTTGGACCGGGGAGCTGTTTTTT. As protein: CASGAGGWTGELFF.

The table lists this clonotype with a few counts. In DNA, the CDR3 is TGTGCCAGCAGCTACCTAGCGGGATCCACCTACGAGCAGTACTTC. Translated, it gives CASSYLAGSTYEQYF. J is TRBJ2-7 and V is TRBV7-8; TRBD2 agrees at 9 bases. This CDR3 has 15 residues. With V trimmed by 4 bases and J by 2 bases, 6 bases remained unmatched. CDR1 and CDR2 from the germline V gene are SGHVS and FQNEAQ. Drawing the rest from reference TRBV7-8 and TRBJ2-7, the complete variable domain is GAGVSQSPRYKVAKRGQDVALRCDPISGHVSLFWYQQALGQGPEFLTYFQNEAQLDKSGLPSDRFFAERPEGSVSTLKIQRTQQEDSAVYLCASSYLAGSTYEQYFGPGTRLTVT.

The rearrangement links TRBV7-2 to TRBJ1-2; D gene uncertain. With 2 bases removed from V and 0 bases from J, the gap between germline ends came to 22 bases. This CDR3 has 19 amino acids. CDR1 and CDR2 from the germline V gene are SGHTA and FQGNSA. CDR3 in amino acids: CASSLNVPIASNSNYGYTF. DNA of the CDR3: TGTGCCAGCAGCTTAAATGTCCCTATAGCTAGCAACTCTAACTATGGCTACACCTTC.

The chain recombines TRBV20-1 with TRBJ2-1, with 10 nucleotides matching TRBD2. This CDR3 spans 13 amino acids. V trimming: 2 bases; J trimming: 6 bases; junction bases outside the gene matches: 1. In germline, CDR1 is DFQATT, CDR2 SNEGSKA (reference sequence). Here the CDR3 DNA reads TGCAGTGCTAGACTAGCGGGAGTCAATGAGCAGTTCTTC. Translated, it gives CSARLAGVNEQFF.